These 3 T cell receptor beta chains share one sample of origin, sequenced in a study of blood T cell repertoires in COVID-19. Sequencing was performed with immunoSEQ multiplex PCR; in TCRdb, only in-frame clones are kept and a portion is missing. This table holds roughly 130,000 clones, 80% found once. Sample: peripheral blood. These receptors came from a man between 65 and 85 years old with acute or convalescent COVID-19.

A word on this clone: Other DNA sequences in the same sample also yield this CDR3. CDR3 sequence: CASSLLNTGELFF. The CDR3 DNA reads TGTGCCAGCAGCTTACTTAACACCGGGGAGCTGTTTTTT. The J gene is TRBJ2-2, the V gene TRBV7-2; no firm D call. Per germline, CDR1 SGHTA and CDR2 FQGNSA. The V gene lost 2 bases and the J gene lost 2 bases, with 3 bases spanning the gap. The CDR3 length is 13 residues.

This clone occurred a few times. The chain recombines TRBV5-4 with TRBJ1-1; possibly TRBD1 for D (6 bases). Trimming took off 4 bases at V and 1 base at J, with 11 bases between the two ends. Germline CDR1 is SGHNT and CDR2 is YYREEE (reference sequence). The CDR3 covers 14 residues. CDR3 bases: TGTGCCAGCAGCAGGACAGCTGCGAACACTGAAGCTTTCTTT. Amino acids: CASSRTAANTEAFF.

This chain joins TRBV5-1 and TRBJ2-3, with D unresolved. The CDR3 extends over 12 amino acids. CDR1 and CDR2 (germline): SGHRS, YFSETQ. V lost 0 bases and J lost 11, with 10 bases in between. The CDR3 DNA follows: TGCGCCAGCAGCTTGGACTCCTCAATGCAGTATTTT. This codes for CASSLDSSMQYF.